This T cell receptor (beta chain) was captured by sequencing in a study of identifying expanded T cells in peripheral blood. Study findings and constraints: Across healthy donors, higher total template counts meant significantly greater roughly two-week count variance. Over two and four weeks, about 15 and 18 clones changed, versus roughly 1.2 between replicates.

TCRdb's table, derived via immunoSEQ multiplex PCR, lists solely in-frame clones and lacks some. The sample holds tens of thousands of clones, approximately 91% seen once. Note on this clone: Its specificity is unknown.

From germline, CDR1 is MDHEN and CDR2 SYDVKM. The V end was cut by 7 bases, the J end by 2 bases, with 13 bases between. CDR3 size: 14 residues. Healthy donors had no documented immune events, such as infections, while sampled. Sequences were obtained from blood. The chain couples TRBV28 to TRBJ2-3; D possibly uses TRBD1 or TRBD2 (6 bases each). This sequence was found in a person between 18 and 75 years old in good health. The CDR3 DNA follows: TGTGCCAGCACGGGGGCTAGATTCACAGATACGCAGTATTTT. As protein: CASTGARFTDTQYF.